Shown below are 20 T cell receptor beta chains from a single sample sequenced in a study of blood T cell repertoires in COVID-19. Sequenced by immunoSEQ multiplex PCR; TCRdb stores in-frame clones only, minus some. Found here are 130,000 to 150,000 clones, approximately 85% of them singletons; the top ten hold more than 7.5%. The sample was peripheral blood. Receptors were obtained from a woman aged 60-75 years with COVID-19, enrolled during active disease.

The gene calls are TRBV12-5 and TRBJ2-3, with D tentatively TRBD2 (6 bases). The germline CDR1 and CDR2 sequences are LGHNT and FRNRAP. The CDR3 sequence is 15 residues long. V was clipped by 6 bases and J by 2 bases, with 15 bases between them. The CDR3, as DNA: TGTGCTAGTGGACGCCGGGACTGGTTCACAGATACGCAGTATTTT. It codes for CASGRRDWFTDTQYF.

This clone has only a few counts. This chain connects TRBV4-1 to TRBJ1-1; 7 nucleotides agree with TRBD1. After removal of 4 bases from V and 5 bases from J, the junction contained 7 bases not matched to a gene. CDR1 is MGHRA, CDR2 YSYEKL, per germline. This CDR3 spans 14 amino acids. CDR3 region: CASSPTGWETEAFF. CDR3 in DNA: TGCGCCAGCAGCCCGACAGGGTGGGAGACTGAAGCTTTCTTT.

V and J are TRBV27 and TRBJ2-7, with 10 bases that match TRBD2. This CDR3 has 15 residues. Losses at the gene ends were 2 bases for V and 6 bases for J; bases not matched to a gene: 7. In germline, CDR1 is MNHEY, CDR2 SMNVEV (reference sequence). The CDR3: CASSLNSGGLIEQYF. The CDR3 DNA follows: TGTGCCAGCAGTTTAAATAGCGGGGGGCTGATCGAGCAGTACTTC.

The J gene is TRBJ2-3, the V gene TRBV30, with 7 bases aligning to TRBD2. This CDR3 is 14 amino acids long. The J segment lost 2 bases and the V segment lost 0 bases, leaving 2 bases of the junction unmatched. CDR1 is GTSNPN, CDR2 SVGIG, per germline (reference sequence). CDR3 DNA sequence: TGTGCCTGGAGTGTAGCGGGGTTCACAGATACGCAGTATTTT. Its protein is CAWSVAGFTDTQYF.

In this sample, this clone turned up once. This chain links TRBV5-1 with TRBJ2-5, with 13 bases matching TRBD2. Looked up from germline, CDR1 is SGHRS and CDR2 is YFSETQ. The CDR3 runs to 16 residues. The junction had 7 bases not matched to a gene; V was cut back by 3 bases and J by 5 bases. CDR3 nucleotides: TGCGCCAGCAGCTCGGGACTAGCGGGGATTGGGGAGACCCAGTACTTC. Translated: CASSSGLAGIGETQYF.

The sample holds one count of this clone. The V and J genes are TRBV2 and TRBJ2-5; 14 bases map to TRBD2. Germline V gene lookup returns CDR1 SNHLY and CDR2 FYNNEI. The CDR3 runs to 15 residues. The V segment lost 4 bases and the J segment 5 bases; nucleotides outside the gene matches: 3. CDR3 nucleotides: TGTGCCAGCAGTGTGACTAGCGGGGGGGGTGAGACCCAGTACTTC. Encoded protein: CASSVTSGGGETQYF.

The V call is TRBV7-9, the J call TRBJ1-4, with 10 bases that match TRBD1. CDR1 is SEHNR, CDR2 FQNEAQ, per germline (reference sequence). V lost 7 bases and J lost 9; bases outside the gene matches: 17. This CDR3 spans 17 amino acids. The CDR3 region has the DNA TGTGCCAGCACCCCACTCGGGGACAGGGGTTCGTTTAAAAAACTGTTTTTT. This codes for CASTPLGDRGSFKKLFF. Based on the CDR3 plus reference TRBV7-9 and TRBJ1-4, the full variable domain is DTGVSQNPRHKITKRGQNVTFRCDPISEHNRLYWYRQTLGQGPEFLTYFQNEAQLEKSRLLSDRFSAERPKGSFSTLEIQRTEQGDSAMYLCASTPLGDRGSFKKLFFGSGTQLSVL.

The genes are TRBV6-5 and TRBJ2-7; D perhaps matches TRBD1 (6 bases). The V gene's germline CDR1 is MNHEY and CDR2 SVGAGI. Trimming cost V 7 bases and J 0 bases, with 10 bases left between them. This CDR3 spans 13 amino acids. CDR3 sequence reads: CASNDRLSYEQYF. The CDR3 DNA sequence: TGTGCCAGCAACGACAGGCTCTCCTACGAGCAGTACTTC.

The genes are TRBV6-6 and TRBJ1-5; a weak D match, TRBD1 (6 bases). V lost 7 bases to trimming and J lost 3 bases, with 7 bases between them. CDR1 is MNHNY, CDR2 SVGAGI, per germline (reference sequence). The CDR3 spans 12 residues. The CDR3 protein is CASKGDNQPQHF. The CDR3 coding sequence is TGTGCCAGCAAGGGGGACAATCAGCCCCAGCATTTT.

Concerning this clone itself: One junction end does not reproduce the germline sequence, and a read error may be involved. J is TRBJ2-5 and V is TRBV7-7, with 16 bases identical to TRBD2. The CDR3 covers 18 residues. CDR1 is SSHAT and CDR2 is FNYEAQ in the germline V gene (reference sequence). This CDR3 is CASSPPGLAGGPRETQYF. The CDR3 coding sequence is TGTGCTAGCAGCCCCCCGGGACTAGCGGGGGGGCCCAGGGAGACCCAGTACTTC. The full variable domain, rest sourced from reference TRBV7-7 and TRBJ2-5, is GAGVSQSPRYKVTKRGQDVTLRCDPISSHATLYWYQQALGQGPEFLTYFNYEAQPDKSGLPSDRFSAERPEGSISTLTIQRTEQRDSAMYRCASSPPGLAGGPRETQYFGPGTRLLVL.

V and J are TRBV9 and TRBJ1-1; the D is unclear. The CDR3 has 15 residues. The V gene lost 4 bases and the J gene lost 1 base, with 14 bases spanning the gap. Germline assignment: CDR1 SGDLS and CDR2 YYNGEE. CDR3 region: CASSRPTEGNTEAFF. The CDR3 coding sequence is TGTGCCAGCAGCCGACCGACCGAGGGGAACACTGAAGCTTTCTTT.

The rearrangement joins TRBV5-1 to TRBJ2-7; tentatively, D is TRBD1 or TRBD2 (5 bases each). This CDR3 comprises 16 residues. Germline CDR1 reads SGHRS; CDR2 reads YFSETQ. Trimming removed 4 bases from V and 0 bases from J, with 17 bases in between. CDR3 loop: CASSLGPDLGSYEQYF. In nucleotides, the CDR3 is TGCGCCAGCAGCCTGGGGCCGGACTTGGGCTCCTACGAGCAGTACTTC.

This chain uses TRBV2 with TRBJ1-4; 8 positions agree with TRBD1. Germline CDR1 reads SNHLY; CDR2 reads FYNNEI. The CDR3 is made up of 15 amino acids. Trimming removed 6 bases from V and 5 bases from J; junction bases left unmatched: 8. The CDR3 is CASRDRTGWNEKLFF. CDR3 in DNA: TGTGCCAGCAGGGACCGGACAGGGTGGAATGAAAAACTGTTTTTT.

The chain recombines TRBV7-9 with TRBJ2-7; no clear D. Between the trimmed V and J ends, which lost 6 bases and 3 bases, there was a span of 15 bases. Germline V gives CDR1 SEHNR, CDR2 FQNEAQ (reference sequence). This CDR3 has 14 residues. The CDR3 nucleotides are TGTGCCAGCAGTCGTACCGGGTCCAACTACGAGCAGTACTTC. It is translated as CASSRTGSNYEQYF.

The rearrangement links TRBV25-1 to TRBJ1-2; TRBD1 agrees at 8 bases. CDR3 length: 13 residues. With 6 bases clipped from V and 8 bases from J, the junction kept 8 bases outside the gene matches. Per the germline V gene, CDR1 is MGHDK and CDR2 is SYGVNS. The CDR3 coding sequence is TGTGCCAGCAGCCAGGGGGCTGCCTCAGGCTACACCTTC. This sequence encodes CASSQGAASGYTF.

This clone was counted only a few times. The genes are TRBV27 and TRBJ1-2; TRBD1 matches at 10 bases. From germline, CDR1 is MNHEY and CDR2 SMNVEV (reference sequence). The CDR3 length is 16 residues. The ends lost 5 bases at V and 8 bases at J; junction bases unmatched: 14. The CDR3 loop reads CASSPNAGQGTWGYTF. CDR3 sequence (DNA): TGTGCCAGCAGTCCCAACGCGGGACAGGGGACGTGGGGCTACACCTTC.

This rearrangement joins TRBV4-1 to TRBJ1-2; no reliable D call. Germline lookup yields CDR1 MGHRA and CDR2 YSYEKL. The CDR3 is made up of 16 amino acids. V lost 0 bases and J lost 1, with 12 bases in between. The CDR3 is CASSQDEVRFNYGYTF. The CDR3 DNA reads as TGCGCCAGCAGCCAAGATGAAGTCAGATTTAACTATGGCTACACCTTC.

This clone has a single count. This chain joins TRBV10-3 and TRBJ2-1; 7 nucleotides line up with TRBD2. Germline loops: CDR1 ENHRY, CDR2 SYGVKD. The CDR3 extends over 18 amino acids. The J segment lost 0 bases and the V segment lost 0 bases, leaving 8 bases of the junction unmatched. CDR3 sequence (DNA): TGTGCCATCAGTGAGTCGACGGCTAGCGGACACTCCTACAATGAGCAGTTCTTC. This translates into CAISESTASGHSYNEQFF.

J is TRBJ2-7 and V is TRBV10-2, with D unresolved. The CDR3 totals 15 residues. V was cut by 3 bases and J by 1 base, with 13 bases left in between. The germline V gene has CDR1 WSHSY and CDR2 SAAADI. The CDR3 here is CASSDSSEASYEQYF. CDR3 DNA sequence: TGCGCCAGCAGTGATAGCTCCGAGGCATCCTACGAGCAGTACTTC.

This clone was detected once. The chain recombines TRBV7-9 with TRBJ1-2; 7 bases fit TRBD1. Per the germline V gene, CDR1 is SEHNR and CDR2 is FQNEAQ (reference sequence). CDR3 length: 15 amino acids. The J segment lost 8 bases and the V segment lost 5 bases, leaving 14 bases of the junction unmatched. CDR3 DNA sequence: TGTGCCAGCAGCCTCAGCTTAGGACAGGCGGGAGGCTACACCTTC. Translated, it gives CASSLSLGQAGGYTF.